This TCR beta chain was documented in a study of shared clonotypes between healthy human individuals. An assay was performed, and its level was deep. Each cell subset's genomic DNA was divided evenly among several immunoSEQ plates. It was 250 to 350 ng DNA, tens of thousands of T cell genomes, that went into each replicate PCR of unsorted PBMC. TCRdb's table, derived via immunoSEQ multiplex PCR, lists solely in-frame clones and lacks some. The table lists about half a million clones, over 70% of them singletons, with roughly 13% in the top ten. Sequenced sample: PBMCs. This clonotype originated in a woman in her thirties or forties in good health. Some clones in this sample may be carry-over from other donors' samples.

The CDR3 sequence: CASGTGSYEQYF. The CDR3 coding sequence is TGTGCCAGTGGAACAGGGTCCTACGAGCAGTACTTC. The V gene is TRBV28, the J gene TRBJ2-7; the D gene is possibly TRBD1 (6 bases). The germline gives CDR1 MDHEN, CDR2 SYDVKM. Trimming removed 9 bases at V and 1 base at J, with 10 bases between. CDR3 length: 12 amino acids.